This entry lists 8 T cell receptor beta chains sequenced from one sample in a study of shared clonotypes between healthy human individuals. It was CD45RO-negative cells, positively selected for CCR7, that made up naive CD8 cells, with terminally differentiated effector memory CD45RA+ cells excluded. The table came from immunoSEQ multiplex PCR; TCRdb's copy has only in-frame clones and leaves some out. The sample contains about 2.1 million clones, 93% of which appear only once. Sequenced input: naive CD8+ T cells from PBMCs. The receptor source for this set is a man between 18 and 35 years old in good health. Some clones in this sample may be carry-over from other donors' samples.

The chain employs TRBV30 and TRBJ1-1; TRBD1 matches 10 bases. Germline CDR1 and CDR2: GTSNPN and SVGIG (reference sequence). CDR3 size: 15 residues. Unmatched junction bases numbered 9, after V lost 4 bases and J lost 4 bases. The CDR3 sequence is CAWTRDRGKGTEAFF. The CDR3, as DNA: TGTGCCTGGACCCGGGACAGGGGTAAGGGCACTGAAGCTTTCTTT.

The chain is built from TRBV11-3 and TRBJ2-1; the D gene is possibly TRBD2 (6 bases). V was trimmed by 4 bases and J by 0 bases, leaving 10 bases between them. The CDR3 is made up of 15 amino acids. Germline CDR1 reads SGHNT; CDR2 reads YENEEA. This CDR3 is CASSYRGSSYNEQFF. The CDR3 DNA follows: TGTGCCAGCAGCTATCGGGGGAGCTCCTACAATGAGCAGTTCTTC. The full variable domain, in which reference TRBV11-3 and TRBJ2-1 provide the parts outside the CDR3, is EAGVVQSPRYKIIEKKQPVAFWCNPISGHNTLYWYLQNLGQGPELLIRYENEEAVDDSQLPKDRFSAERLKGVDSTLKIQPAELGDSAVYLCASSYRGSSYNEQFFGPGTRLTVL.

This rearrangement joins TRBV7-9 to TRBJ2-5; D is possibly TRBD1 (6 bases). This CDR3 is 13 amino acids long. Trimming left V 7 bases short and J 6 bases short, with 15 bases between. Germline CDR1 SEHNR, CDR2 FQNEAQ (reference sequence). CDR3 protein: CASTPTGTQTQYF. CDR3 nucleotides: TGTGCCAGCACCCCAACAGGGACCCAGACCCAGTACTTC.

The CDR3 here is CASSSGTWNNEQFF. The CDR3 DNA reads TGTGCCAGCAGTTCCGGGACTTGGAACAATGAGCAGTTCTTC. The chain carries TRBV5-8 and TRBJ2-1; the D gene is possibly TRBD2 (6 bases). Trimming removed 5 bases at V and 5 bases at J, with 14 bases between. The CDR3 loop spans 14 amino acids. Germline V CDR1 and CDR2: SGHTS, YDEGEE.

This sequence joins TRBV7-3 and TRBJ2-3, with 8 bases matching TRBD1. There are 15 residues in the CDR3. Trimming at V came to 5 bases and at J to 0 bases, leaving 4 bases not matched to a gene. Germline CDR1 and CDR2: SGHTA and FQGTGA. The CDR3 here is CASSAWTGSTDTQYF. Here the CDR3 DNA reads TGTGCCAGCAGCGCGTGGACAGGGAGCACAGATACGCAGTATTTT.

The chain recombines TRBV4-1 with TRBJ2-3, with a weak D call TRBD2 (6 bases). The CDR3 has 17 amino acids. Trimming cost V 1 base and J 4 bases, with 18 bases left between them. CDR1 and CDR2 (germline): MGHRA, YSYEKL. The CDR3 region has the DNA TGCGCCAGCAGCCAAGGATATTACGGGGGTCCCGCAGATACGCAGTATTTT. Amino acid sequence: CASSQGYYGGPADTQYF.

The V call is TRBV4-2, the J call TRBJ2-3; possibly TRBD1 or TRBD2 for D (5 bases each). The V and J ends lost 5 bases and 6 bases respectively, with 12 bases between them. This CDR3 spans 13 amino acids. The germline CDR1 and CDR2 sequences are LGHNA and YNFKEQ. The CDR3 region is CASSYVEGDTQYF. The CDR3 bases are TGTGCCAGCAGCTATGTAGAGGGGGATACGCAGTATTTT.

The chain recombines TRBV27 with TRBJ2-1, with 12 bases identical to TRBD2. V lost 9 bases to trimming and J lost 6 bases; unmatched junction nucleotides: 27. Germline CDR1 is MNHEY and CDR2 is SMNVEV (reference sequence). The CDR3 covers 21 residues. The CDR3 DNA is TGTGCCAGTGCGACTAGCGGGAGTCTGAGGAGCCCGACTCCCCCCCGCAATGAGCAGTTCTTC. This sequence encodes CASATSGSLRSPTPPRNEQFF.